This record looks at one T cell receptor beta chain sequence and its context. This sample is part of a study of T-cell reconstitution after alpha-beta-depleted transplantation in children. The TCRbeta library incorporated unique molecular identifiers. TCRdb analysed the PCR reads with MiXCR anew, one entry per CDR3 protein. The sample carries 350,000 to 500,000 distinct CDR3 sequences, about 40% recorded once. The CDR3 is made up of 13 amino acids. The V gene end was trimmed by 4 bases and the J gene end by 10 bases; junction bases not matched to a gene: 8. Per the germline V gene, CDR1 is SGHNT and CDR2 is YYREEE (reference sequence).

The source was PBMCs, collected before TCRalphabeta/CD19-depleted stem cell transplant. The chain employs TRBV5-4 and TRBJ2-1, with 7 positions matching TRBD2. The source is a girl aged 2 to 10 with aplastic anemia, due to receive a stem cell transplant. Written as DNA, the CDR3 is TGTGCCAGCAGCCCCGGACTAGATCGCGAGCAGTTCTTC. This encodes CASSPGLDREQFF.